Shown below are 3 T cell receptor beta chains from a single sample sequenced in a study of cytomegalovirus exposure and HLA in healthy donors. Both 60 Vbeta primers and 13 Jbeta primers went into the PCR. Profiling relied on immunoSEQ multiplex PCR, and the TCRdb table lists in-frame clones only, not all of them. The table records around 200,000 clones, 70% of them present only once. The sample was PBMCs. These TCRs come from a man in his forties in good health and CMV-seropositive.

The CDR3 sequence: CASSPPGDETEAFF. CDR3 sequence (DNA): TGTGCCAGCAGTCCTCCAGGGGATGAGACTGAAGCTTTCTTT. The J gene is TRBJ1-1, the V gene TRBV28, with D perhaps matching TRBD1 (6 bases). V dropped 5 bases and J dropped 5 bases, with 15 bases sitting between them. Germline V gene sequence: CDR1 MDHEN, CDR2 SYDVKM. The CDR3 has 14 amino acids. The whole variable domain, filled in from reference TRBV28 and TRBJ1-1, reads DVKVTQSSRYLVKRTGEKVFLECVQDMDHENMFWYRQDPGLGLRLIYFSYDVKMKEKGDIPEGYSVSREKKERFSLILESASTNQTSMYLCASSPPGDETEAFFGQGTRLTVV.

The chain recombines TRBV7-2 with TRBJ1-6, with TRBD1 identical over 8 bases. CDR1 is SGHTA, CDR2 FQGNSA, per germline. The CDR3 runs 16 residues. The junction had 10 bases not matched to a gene; V was cut back by 4 bases and J by 8 bases. DNA for the CDR3: TGTGCCAGCAGCTGGGACCCGGACAGGGAATATTCACCCCTCCACTTT. Its translation is CASSWDPDREYSPLHF.

This clone has only one observation. The chain links TRBV13 to TRBJ1-2, with a weak D call TRBD1 (6 bases). V lost 4 bases and J lost 0, with 27 bases in between. The CDR3 totals 20 residues. Germline loops: CDR1 PRHDT, CDR2 FYEKMQ (reference sequence). CDR3 residues: CASSWGGGTPPGEANYGYTF. CDR3 DNA: TGTGCCAGCAGCTGGGGGGGTGGGACACCACCCGGGGAAGCTAACTATGGCTACACCTTC.